A selection of T cell receptor beta chains follows, all from one sample in a study of cytomegalovirus exposure and HLA in healthy donors. Repertoires were generated with immunoSEQ multiplex PCR, while TCRdb's copy carries only in-frame clones and drops some. The sample has about 180,000 clones, 85% seen once. The sample taken for sequencing was PBMCs. The origin of the receptors is a boy aged 2 to 10 in good health and CMV-seronegative. The CDR3 runs from the conserved cysteine through the conserved F or W. The D gene is left open where the match is weak. Not all rows give a size; the values are once, few, many and, for expanded clones, a class.

- | TRBJ2-5 | TRBV6-5 | TRBD1 | TGTGCCAGCAGTTACTCGACAGGGCGGGAGACCCAGTACTTC | CASSYSTGRETQYF
few | TRBJ2-1 | TRBV2 | TRBD2 | TGTGCCAGCAGTGAAGCTACGGGAGGGCCTAGGAATGAGCAGTTCTTC | CASSEATGGPRNEQFF
few | TRBJ1-5 | TRBV18 | - | TGTGCCAGCTCACCAAACAGGGCGGATCAGCCCCAGCATTTT | CASSPNRADQPQHF
few | TRBJ1-1 | TRBV2 | TRBD1 | TGTGCCAGCAGTGGAGGGACAGCAAACACTGAAGCTTTCTTT | CASSGGTANTEAFF
- | TRBJ1-4 | TRBV6-5 | - | TGTGCCAGCACCGGGGAACTGTTTTTT | CASTGELFF
- | TRBJ2-3 | TRBV9 | TRBD1 | TGTGCCAGCAGCGTAGGGACAGGGGCGCCAGATACGCAGTATTTT | CASSVGTGAPDTQYF
- | TRBJ1-2 | TRBV4-1 | TRBD1 | TGCGCCAGCAGCCACCTCCTAAGGCAGGGGGGACGTAATGAGTATGGCTACACCTTC | CASSHLLRQGGRNEYGYTF
- | TRBJ2-7 | TRBV6-5 | TRBD1 | TGTGCCAGCAGTTCTTTACCGGGACAGGGGTCCTACGAGCAGTACTTC | CASSSLPGQGSYEQYF
- | TRBJ1-2 | TRBV21-1 | - | TGTGCCAGCAGCAGGGATTTACAGCGGGGCTATGGCTACACCTTC | CASSRDLQRGYGYTF
- | TRBJ2-1 | TRBV6-5 | - | TGTGCCAGCAGTTACGGCGGAACCACCTCCTACAATGAGCAGTTCTTC | CASSYGGTTSYNEQFF
- | TRBJ2-1 | TRBV29-1 | TRBD2 | TGCAGCGCTCGAGGACTAGCGGGCTACAATGAGCAGTTCTTC | CSARGLAGYNEQFF
- | TRBJ1-5 | TRBV19 | - | TGTGCCAGTAGTATCGCTCCGTTGAGGGAAGGGGACTATCAGCCCCAGCATTTT | CASSIAPLREGDYQPQHF
- | TRBJ2-7 | TRBV5-1 | TRBD2 | TGCGCCAGCAGCCTTAGCGGGAGGGTAAACGAGCAGTACTTC | CASSLSGRVNEQYF
- | TRBJ2-2 | TRBV19 | - | TGTGCCAGTACTCAGGGTTACACCGGGGAGCTGTTTTTT | CASTQGYTGELFF
- | TRBJ2-2 | TRBV5-1 | TRBD1 | TGCGCCAGCAGCTCCGGGACAGGGGACACCGGGGAGCTGTTTTTT | CASSSGTGDTGELFF
- | TRBJ2-2 | TRBV12-5 | TRBD2 | TGTGCTAGTGGACAACGGGAGGTCCCCAGGGATCACGCGAACACCGGGGAGCTGTTTTTT | CASGQREVPRDHANTGELFF
- | TRBJ1-1 | TRBV11-2 | - | TGTGCCAGCAGCTATACAGGTCTCGGGAACACTGAAGCTTTCTTT | CASSYTGLGNTEAFF
- | TRBJ1-1 | TRBV6-5 | TRBD1 | TGTGCCAGCAGGCGGGGGACAGGGGTTACCATGGGAGCTTTCTTT | CASRRGTGVTMGAFF
- | TRBJ1-6 | TRBV5-4 | - | TGTGCCAGCAGCTCCGGGACACGAGGTTATAATTCACCCCTCCACTTT | CASSSGTRGYNSPLHF
- | TRBJ1-1 | TRBV6-1 | TRBD1 | TGTGCCAGCAGGACGACAGGGTCCACTGAAGCTTTCTTT | CASRTTGSTEAFF
once | TRBJ2-3 | TRBV4-2 | TRBD2 | TGTGCCAGCAGGGGAGCGGGGGGGAGGACAGATACGCAGTATTTT | CASRGAGGRTDTQYF
- | TRBJ1-3 | TRBV10-3 | - | TGTGCCATCAGGCGGACAGAATCTGGAAACACCATATATTTT | CAIRRTESGNTIYF
- | TRBJ2-3 | TRBV20-1 | - | TGCAGTGCTGGTCCCCCCGGTACGCAGTATTTT | CSAGPPGTQYF
- | TRBJ1-1 | TRBV2 | TRBD1 | TGTGCCATTAACAGGGGGGTGAACACTGAAGCTTTCTTT | CAINRGVNTEAFF
few | TRBJ1-2 | TRBV5-1 | TRBD1 | TGCGCCAGCAGCCGGGACAGTTCCTATGGCTACACCTTC | CASSRDSSYGYTF
- | TRBJ2-7 | TRBV10-1 | TRBD2 | TGCGCCAGCAGTGGACTAGCGGGAACCGCTCCGGACGAGCAGTACTTC | CASSGLAGTAPDEQYF
once | TRBJ1-5 | TRBV28 | TRBD1 | TGTGCCAGCAGCCAGGGGGCGCGTGGGCCCCAGCATTTT | CASSQGARGPQHF
- | TRBJ2-4 | TRBV28 | - | TGTGCCAGCAGCAACCTCAATTCAGACACGAACATTCAGTACTTC | CASSNLNSDTNIQYF
once | TRBJ2-1 | TRBV5-8 | - | TGTGCCAGCAGCTTGGGGTCAGGTCCCTACAATGAGCAGTTCTTC | CASSLGSGPYNEQFF
once | TRBJ2-7 | TRBV18 | TRBD1 | TGTGCCAGCTCACCTAGGTCCGGACAGGGGTCCTACGAGCAGTACTTC | CASSPRSGQGSYEQYF
- | TRBJ2-7 | TRBV7-2 | - | TGTGCCAGCAGCGCCCGGACAGATGGGCAGTACTTC | CASSARTDGQYF